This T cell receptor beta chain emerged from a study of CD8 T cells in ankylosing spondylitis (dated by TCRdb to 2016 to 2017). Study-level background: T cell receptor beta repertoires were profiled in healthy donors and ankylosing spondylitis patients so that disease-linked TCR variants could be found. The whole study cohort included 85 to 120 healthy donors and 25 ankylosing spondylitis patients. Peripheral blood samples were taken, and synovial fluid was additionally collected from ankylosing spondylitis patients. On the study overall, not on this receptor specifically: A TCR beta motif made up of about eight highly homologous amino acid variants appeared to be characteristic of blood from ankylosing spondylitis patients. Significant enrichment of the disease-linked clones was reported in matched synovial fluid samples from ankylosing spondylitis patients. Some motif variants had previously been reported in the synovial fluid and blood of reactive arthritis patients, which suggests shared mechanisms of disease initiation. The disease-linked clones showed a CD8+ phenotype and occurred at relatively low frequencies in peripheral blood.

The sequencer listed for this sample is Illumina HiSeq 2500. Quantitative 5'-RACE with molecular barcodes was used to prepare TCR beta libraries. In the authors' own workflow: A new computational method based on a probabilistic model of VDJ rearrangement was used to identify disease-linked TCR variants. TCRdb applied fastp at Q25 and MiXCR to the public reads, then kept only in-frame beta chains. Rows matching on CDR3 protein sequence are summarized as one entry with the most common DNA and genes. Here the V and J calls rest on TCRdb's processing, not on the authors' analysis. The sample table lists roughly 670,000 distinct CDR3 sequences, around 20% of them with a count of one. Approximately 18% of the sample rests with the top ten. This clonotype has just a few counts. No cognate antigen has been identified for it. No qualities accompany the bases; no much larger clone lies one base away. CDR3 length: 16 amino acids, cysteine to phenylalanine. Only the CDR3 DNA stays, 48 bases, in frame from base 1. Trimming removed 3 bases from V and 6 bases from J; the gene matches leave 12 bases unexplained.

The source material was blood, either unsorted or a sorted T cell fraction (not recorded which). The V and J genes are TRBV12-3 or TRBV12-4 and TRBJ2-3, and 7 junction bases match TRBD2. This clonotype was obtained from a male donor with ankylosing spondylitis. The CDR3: CASSFFSGDYTDTQYF. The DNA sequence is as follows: TGTGCCAGCAGTTTCTTCAGCGGGGACTACACGGATACGCAGTATTTT.